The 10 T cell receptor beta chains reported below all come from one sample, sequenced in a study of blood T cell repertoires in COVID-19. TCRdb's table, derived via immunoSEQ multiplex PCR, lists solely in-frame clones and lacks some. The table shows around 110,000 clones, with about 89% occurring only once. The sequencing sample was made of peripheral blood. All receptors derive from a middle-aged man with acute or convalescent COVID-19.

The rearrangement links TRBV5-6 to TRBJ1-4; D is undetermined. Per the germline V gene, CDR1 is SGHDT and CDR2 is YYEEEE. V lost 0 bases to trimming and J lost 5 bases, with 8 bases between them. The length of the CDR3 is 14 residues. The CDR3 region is CASSLAGSNEKLFF. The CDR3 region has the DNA TGTGCCAGCAGCTTGGCTGGGAGCAATGAAAAACTGTTTTTT.

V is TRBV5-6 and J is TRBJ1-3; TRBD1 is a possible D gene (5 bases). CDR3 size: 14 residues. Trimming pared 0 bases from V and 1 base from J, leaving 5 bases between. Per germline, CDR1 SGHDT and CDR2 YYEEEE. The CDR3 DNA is TGTGCCAGCAGCTTGGGACAGTCTGGAAACACCATATATTTT. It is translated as CASSLGQSGNTIYF.

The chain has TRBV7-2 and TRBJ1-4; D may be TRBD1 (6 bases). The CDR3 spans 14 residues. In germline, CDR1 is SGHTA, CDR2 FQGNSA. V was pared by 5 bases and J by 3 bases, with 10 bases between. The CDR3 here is CASSPRQANEKLFF. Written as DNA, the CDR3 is TGTGCCAGCAGCCCCCGACAGGCTAATGAAAAACTGTTTTTT.

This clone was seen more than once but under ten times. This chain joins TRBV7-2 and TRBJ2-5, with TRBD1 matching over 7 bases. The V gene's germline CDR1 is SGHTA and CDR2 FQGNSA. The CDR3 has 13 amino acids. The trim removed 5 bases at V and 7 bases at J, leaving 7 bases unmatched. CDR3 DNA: TGTGCCAGCAGCACTGGGACAGTGGGGACCCAGTACTTC. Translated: CASSTGTVGTQYF.

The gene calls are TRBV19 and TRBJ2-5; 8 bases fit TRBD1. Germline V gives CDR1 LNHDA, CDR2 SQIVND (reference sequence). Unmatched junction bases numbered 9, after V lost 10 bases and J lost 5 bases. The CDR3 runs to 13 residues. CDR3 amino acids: CATGTGGRETQYF. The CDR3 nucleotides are TGTGCCACCGGAACAGGGGGACGGGAGACCCAGTACTTC.

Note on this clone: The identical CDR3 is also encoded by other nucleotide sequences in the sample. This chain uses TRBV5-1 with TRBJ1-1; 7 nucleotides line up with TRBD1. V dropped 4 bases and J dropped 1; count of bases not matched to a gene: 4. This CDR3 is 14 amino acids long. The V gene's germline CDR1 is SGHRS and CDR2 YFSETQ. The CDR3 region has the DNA TGCGCCAGCAGCACCCGACAGGGGAACACTGAAGCTTTCTTT. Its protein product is CASSTRQGNTEAFF.

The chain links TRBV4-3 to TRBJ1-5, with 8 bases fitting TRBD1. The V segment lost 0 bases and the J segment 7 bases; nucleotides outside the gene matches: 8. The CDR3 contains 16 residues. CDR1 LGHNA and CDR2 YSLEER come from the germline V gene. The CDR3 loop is CASSQDLQGARQPQHF. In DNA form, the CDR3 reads TGCGCCAGCAGCCAAGATCTTCAGGGGGCGCGGCAGCCCCAGCATTTT.

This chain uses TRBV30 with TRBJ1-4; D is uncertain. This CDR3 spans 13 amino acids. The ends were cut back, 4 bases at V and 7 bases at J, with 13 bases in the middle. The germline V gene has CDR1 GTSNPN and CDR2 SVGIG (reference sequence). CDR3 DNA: TGTGCCTGGAATGGCCGACTAGGTGAAAAACTGTTTTTT. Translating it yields CAWNGRLGEKLFF.

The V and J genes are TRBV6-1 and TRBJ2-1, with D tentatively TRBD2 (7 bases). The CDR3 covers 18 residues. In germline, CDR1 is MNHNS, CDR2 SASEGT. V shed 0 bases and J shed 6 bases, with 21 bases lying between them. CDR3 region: CASSEASTRGAIRNEQFF. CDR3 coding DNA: TGTGCCAGCAGTGAAGCGTCTACCCGGGGGGCGATTCGCAATGAGCAGTTCTTC.

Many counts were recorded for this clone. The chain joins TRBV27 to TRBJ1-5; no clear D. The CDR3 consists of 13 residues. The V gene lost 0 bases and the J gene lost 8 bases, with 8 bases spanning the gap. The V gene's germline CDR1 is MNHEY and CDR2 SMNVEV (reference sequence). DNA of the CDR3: TGTGCCAGCAGTTTATCCCCGGCGGAGCCCCAGCATTTT. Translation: CASSLSPAEPQHF.